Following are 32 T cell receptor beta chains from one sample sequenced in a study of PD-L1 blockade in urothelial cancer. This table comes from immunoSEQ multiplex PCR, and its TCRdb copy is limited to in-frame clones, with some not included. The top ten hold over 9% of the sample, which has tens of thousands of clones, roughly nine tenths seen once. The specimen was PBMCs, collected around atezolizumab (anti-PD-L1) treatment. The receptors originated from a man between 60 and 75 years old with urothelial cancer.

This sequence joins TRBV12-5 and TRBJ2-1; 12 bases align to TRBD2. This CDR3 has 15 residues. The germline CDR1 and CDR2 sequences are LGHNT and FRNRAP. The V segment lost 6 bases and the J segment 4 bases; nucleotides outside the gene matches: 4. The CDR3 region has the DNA TGTGCTAGTGGCCCCGGGACTAGCGGGTACAATGAGCAGTTCTTC. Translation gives CASGPGTSGYNEQFF.

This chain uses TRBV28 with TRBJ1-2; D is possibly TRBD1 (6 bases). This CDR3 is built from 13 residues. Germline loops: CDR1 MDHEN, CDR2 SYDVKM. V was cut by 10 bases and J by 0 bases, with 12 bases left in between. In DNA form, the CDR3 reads TGTGCCATTCAGGGGTCGCCTAACTATGGCTACACCTTC. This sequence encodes CAIQGSPNYGYTF.

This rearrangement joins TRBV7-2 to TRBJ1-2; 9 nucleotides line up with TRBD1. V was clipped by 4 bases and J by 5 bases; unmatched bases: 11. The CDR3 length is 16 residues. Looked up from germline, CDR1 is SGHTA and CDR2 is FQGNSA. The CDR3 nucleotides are TGTGCCAGCAGCTCAAGTCCCGGGACAGGGCGGTATGGCTACACCTTC. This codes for CASSSSPGTGRYGYTF.

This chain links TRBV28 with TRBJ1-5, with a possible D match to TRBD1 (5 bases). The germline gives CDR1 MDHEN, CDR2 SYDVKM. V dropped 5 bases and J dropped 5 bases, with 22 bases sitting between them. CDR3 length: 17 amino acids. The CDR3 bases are TGTGCCAGCAGTCCCCGCGGGGTTCAGGGCGGGGATCAGCCCCAGCATTTT. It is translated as CASSPRGVQGGDQPQHF.

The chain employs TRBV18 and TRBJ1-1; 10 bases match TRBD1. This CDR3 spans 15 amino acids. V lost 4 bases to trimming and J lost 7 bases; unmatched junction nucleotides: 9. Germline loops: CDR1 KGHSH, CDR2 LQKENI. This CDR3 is CASSLPGQGRLEAFF. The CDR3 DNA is TGTGCCAGCTCACTTCCGGGACAGGGGCGACTTGAAGCTTTCTTT.

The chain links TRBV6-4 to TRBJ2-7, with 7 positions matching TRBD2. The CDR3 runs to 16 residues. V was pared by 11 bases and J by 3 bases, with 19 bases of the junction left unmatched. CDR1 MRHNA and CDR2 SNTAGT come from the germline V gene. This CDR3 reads CAVQVPLRGGFYEQYF. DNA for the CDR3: TGTGCCGTACAAGTCCCCTTGCGCGGGGGTTTCTACGAGCAGTACTTC.

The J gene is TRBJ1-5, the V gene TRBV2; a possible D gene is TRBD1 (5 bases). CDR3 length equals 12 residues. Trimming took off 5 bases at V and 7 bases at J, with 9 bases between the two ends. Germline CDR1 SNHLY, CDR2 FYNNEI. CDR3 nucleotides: TGTGCCAGCAGTACAGGTCCCCAGCCCCAGCATTTT. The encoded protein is CASSTGPQPQHF.

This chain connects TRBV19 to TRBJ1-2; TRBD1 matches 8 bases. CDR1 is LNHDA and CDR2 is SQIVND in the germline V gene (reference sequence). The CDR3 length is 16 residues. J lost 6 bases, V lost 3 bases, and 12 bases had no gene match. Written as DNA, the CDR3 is TGTGCCAGTAGTATCGGCCCCAAGACAGGGGTCAATGGCTACACCTTC. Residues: CASSIGPKTGVNGYTF.

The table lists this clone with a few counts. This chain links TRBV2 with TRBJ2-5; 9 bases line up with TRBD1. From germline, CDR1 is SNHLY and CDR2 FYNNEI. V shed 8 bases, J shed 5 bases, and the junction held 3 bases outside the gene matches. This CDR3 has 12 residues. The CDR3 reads CASGGTGETQYF. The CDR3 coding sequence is TGTGCCAGCGGAGGGACAGGGGAGACCCAGTACTTC.

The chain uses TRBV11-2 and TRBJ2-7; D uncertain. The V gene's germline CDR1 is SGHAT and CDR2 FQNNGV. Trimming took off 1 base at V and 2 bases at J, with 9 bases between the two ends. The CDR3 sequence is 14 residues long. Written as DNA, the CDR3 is TGTGCCAGCAGCTTAGGGCGGCTGGCCTACGAGCAGTACTTC. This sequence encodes CASSLGRLAYEQYF.

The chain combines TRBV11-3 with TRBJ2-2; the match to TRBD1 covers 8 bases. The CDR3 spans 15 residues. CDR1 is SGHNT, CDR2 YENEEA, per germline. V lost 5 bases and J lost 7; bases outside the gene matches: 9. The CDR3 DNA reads TGTGCCAGCAGCGTTGGACAGGGCTCTGGCGGGGAGCTGTTTTTT. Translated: CASSVGQGSGGELFF.

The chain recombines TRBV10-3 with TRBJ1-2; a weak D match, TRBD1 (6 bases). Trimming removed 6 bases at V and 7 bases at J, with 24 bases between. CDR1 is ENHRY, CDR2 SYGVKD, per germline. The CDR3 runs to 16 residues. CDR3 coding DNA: TGTGCCATCAGGCGGGGGCTTTTGGAGACGAAGGGTGGCTACACCTTC. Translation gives CAIRRGLLETKGGYTF.

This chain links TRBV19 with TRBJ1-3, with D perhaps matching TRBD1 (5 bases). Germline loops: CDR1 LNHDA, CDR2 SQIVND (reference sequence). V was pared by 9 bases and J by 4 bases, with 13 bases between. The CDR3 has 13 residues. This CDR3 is CASSGESGNTIYF. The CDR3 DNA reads TGTGCCAGCTCGGGGGAGTCAGGAAACACCATATATTTT.

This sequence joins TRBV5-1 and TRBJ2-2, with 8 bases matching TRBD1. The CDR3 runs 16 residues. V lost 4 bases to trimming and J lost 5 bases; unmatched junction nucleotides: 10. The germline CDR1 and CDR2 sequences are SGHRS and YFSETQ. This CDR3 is CASSQLPGQVTGELFF. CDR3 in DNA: TGCGCCAGCAGCCAACTCCCGGGACAGGTTACCGGGGAGCTGTTTTTT.

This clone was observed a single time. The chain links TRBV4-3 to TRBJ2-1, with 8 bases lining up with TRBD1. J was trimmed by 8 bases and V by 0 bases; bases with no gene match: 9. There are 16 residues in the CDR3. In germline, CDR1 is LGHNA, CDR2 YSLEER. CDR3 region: CASSQDGNRGRYEQFF. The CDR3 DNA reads TGCGCCAGCAGCCAAGATGGAAACAGGGGGAGGTATGAGCAGTTCTTC.

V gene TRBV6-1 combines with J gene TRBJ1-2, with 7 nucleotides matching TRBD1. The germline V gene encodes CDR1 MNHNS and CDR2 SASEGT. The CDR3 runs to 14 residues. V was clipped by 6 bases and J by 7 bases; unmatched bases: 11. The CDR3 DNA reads TGTGCCAGCAGGGAGACAGGGTATAGTCTTGGCTACACCTTC. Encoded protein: CASRETGYSLGYTF.

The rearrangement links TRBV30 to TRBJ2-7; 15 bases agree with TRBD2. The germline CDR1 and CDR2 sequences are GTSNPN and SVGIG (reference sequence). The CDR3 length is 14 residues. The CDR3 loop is CAWGTSGRTYEQYF. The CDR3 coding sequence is TGTGCTTGGGGGACTAGCGGGAGGACCTACGAGCAGTACTTC.

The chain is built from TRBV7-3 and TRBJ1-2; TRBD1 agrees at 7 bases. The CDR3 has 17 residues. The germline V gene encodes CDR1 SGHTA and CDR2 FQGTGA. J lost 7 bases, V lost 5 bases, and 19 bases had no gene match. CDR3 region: CASSVVGTDVSRGGYTF. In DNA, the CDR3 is TGTGCCAGCAGCGTCGTAGGGACAGACGTCTCTAGGGGTGGCTACACCTTC.

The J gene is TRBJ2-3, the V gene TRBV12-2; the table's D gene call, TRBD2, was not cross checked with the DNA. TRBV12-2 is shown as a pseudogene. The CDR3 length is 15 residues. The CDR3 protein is CASRWGLAKAGTQYF. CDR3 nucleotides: TGTGCAAGTCGCTGGGGACTAGCGAAAGCGGGTACGCAGTATTTT.

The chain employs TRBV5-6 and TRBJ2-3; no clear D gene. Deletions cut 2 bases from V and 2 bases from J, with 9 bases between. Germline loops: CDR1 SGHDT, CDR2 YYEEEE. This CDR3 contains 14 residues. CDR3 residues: CASSLTYYTDTQYF. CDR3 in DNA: TGTGCCAGCAGCTTAACTTATTACACAGATACGCAGTATTTT.

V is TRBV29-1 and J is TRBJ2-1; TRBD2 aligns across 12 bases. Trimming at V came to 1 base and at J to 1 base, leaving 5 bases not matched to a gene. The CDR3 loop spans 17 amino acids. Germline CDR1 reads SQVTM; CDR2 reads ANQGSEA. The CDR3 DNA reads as TGCAGCGTTGAAGGCCTAGCGGGAGGGCTTTCCTACAATGAGCAGTTCTTC. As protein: CSVEGLAGGLSYNEQFF.

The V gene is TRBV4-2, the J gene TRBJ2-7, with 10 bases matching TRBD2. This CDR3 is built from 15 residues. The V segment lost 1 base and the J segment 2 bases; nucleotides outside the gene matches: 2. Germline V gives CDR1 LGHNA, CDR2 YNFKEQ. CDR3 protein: CASSQGLAGTYEQYF. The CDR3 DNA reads TGTGCCAGCAGCCAAGGACTAGCGGGTACCTACGAGCAGTACTTC.

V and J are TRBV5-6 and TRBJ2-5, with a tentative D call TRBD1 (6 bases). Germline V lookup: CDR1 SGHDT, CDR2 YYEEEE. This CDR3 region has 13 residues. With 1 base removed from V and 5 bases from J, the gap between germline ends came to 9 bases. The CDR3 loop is CASSLRQGETQYF. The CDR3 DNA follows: TGTGCCAGCAGCTTGAGGCAGGGGGAGACCCAGTACTTC.

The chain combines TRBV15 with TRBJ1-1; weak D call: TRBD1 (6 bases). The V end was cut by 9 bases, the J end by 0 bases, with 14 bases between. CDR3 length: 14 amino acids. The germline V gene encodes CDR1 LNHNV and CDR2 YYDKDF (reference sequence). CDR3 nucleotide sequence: TGTGCCACTCAACTCGGACAGATGAACACTGAAGCTTTCTTT. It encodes CATQLGQMNTEAFF. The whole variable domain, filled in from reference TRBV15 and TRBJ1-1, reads DAMVIQNPRYQVTQFGKPVTLSCSQTLNHNVMYWYQQKSSQAPKLLFHYYDKDFNNEADTPDNFQSRRPNTSFCFLDIRSPGLGDTAMYLCATQLGQMNTEAFFGQGTRLTVV.

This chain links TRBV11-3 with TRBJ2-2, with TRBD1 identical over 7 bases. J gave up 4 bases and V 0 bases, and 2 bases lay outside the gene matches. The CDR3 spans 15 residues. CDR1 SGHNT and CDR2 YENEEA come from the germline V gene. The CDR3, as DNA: TGTGCCAGCAGCTTAGATCGACAGGGCACCGGGGAGCTGTTTTTT. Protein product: CASSLDRQGTGELFF.

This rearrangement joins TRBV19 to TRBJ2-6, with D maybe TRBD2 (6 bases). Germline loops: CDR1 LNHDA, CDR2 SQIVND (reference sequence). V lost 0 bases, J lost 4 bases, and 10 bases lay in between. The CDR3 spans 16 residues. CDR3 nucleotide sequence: TGTGCCAGTAGTATAGAGGGCAGCGGGGGGGCCAACGTCCTGACTTTC. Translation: CASSIEGSGGANVLTF. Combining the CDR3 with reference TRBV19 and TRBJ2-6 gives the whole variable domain DGGITQSPKYLFRKEGQNVTLSCEQNLNHDAMYWYRQDPGQGLRLIYYSQIVNDFQKGDIAEGYSVSREKKESFPLTVTSAQKNPTAFYLCASSIEGSGGANVLTFGAGSRLTVL.

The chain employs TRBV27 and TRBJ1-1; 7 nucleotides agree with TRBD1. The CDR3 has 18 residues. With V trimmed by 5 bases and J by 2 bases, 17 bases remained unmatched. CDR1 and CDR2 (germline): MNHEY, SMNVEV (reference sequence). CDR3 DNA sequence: TGTGCCAGCAGTCGACAGGGTGTTTATCCTATACTTAACACTGAAGCTTTCTTT. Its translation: CASSRQGVYPILNTEAFF.

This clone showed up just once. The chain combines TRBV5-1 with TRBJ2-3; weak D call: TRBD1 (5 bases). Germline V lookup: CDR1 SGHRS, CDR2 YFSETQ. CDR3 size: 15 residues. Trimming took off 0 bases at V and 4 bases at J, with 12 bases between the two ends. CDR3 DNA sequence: TGCGCCAGCAGCTTGGGGAATAGGGGCGCAGATACGCAGTATTTT. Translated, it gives CASSLGNRGADTQYF.

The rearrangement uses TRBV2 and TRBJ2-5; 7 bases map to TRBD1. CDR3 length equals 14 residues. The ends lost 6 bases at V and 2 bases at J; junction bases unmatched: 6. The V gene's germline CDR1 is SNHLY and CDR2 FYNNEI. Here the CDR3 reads CASSPGTVQETQYF. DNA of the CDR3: TGTGCCAGCAGCCCCGGGACAGTACAAGAGACCCAGTACTTC. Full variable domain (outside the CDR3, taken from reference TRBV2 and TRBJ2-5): EPEVTQTPSHQVTQMGQEVILRCVPISNHLYFYWYRQILGQKVEFLVSFYNNEISEKSEIFDDQFSVERPDGSNFTLKIRSTKLEDSAMYFCASSPGTVQETQYFGPGTRLLVL.

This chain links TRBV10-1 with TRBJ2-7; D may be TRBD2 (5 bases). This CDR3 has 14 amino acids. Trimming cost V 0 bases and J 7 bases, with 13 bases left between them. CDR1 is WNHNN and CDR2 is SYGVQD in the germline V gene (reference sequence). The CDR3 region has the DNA TGCGCCAGCAGTGAGTCAGGGCGGGCCGAGGAGCAGTACTTC. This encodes CASSESGRAEEQYF.

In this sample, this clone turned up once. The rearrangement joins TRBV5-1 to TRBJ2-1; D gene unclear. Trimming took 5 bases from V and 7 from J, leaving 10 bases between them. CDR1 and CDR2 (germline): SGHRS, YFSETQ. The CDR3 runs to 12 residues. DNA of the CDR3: TGCGCCAGCAGTGAGACTGGGAATGAGCAGTTCTTC. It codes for CASSETGNEQFF.

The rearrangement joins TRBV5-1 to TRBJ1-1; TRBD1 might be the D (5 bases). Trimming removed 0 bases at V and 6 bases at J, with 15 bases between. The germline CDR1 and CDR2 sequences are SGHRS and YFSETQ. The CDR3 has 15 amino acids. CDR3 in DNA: TGCGCCAGCAGCTTGGCCTCAGGGAAAATCCCTGAAGCTTTCTTT. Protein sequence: CASSLASGKIPEAFF.